This paragraph covers one T cell receptor (beta chain) sequence. In the authors' methods: Amplified reference gene primers provided the basis for estimating nucleated cell counts. Repertoires were generated with immunoSEQ multiplex PCR, while TCRdb's copy carries only in-frame clones and drops some. From that table come the V and J calls and clone size; the DNA was used to work out D and trimming. Of about 210,000 clones detected, around 80% appear once; the ten largest clones hold about an eighth. This specimen belongs to a study of blood T cell repertoires in COVID-19. For the study at large: There were acute and convalescent COVID-19 samples, and they came from the United States, Italy and Spain. Sources were T cells, B-cell-depleted T cells, or PBMCs; the material itself was cDNA or gDNA.

Germline V CDR1 and CDR2: MNHNS, SASEGT. CDR3 length: 18 residues. The V gene end was trimmed by 4 bases and the J gene end by 2 bases; junction bases not matched to a gene: 9. The genes are TRBV6-1 and TRBJ2-2; 11 bases line up with TRBD2. Sequenced input: peripheral blood. This clonotype was obtained from a woman aged 35 to 49 with acute or convalescent COVID-19. In nucleotides, the CDR3 is TGTGCCAGCAGTGTAGTTAGCGGGGGGGCCGGCAACACCGGGGAGCTGTTTTTT. Translation: CASSVVSGGAGNTGELFF.